Listed below are T cell receptor beta chains from one sample, sequenced in a study of blood T cell repertoires in COVID-19. Generated by immunoSEQ multiplex PCR, the TCRdb table keeps only in-frame clones and is missing some. The table records around 300,000 clones, roughly nine tenths of them present only once. Sequenced: PBMCs or T cells enriched from blood (not recorded which). The receptors originated from a woman aged 18-35 years who had recovered from COVID-19. CDR3s include the opening cysteine and the closing phenylalanine or tryptophan. D genes are given only for firm matches. Size tells how often a clone was seen (once, few, many) or the class of an expanded clone, and some rows leave it out.

V	size	J	D	CDR3	DNA
TRBV9	-	TRBJ2-7	-	CASSVHGRPEPNEQYF	TGTGCCAGCAGCGTCCACGGGAGACCAGAACCCAACGAGCAGTACTTC
TRBV5-1	-	TRBJ1-1	-	CASSSQARNTEAFF	TGCGCCAGCAGCTCCCAGGCAAGGAACACTGAAGCTTTCTTT
TRBV9	-	TRBJ1-6	-	CASSWTGGENSPLHF	TGTGCCAGCAGCTGGACTGGGGGGGAGAATTCACCCCTCCACTTT
TRBV21-1	once	TRBJ1-5	-	CASSKASDRGDCQPQHF	TGTGCCAGCAGCAAAGCCTCCGACAGGGGGGATTGTCAGCCCCAGCATTTT
TRBV19	-	TRBJ1-4	-	CAAPLPGKYVKLFF	TGTGCCGCCCCTCTTCCGGGTAAGTATGTGAAACTGTTTTTT
TRBV3-1/TRBV3-2	-	TRBJ2-1	-	CASSQDKRTTFNEQFF	TGTGCCAGCAGCCAAGATAAACGCACTACCTTCAATGAGCAGTTCTTC
TRBV2	-	TRBJ1-4	-	CASSETGGIGEKLFF	TGTGCCAGCAGTGAAACGGGGGGGATAGGTGAAAAACTGTTTTTT
TRBV23-1	-	TRBJ2-5	TRBD1	CASSQRGQGRQETQYF	TGCGCCAGCAGTCAGCGGGGACAGGGGCGCCAAGAGACCCAGTACTTC
TRBV11-2	-	TRBJ1-1	TRBD1	CASSFVTGVNTEAFF	TGTGCCAGCAGCTTCGTGACAGGGGTAAACACTGAAGCTTTCTTT
TRBV2	-	TRBJ2-7	-	CASSDSPSPYF	TGTGCCAGCAGTGATTCCCCCAGTCCCTACTTC
TRBV7-2	-	TRBJ1-6	-	CASSFRAGSPLHF	TGTGCCAGCAGCTTCCGGGCGGGATCACCCCTCCACTTT
TRBV29-1	-	TRBJ1-2	-	CSVTINYGYTF	TGCAGCGTGACAATAAATTATGGCTACACCTTC
TRBV12-3/TRBV12-4	-	TRBJ1-5	-	CASSFSPNQPQHF	TGTGCCAGCAGTTTCTCTCCTAATCAGCCCCAGCATTTT
TRBV3-1/TRBV3-2	-	TRBJ2-3	TRBD2	CASSLASGGDTQYF	TGTGCCAGCAGCTTGGCTAGCGGGGGTGATACGCAGTATTTT
TRBV14	-	TRBJ2-7	-	CASSQAARGSYEQYF	TGTGCCAGCAGCCAAGCTGCCAGAGGCTCCTACGAGCAGTACTTC
TRBV4-1	-	TRBJ1-1	-	CASSQEARVNTEAFF	TGCGCCAGCAGCCAAGAAGCCCGGGTGAACACTGAAGCTTTCTTT
TRBV29-1	-	TRBJ2-2	TRBD2	CSALTSGGTNTGELFF	TGCAGCGCACTGACTAGCGGGGGTACGAACACCGGGGAGCTGTTTTTT
TRBV11-2	-	TRBJ2-1	-	CASSLDRTVNNEQFF	TGTGCCAGCAGCTTAGATCGAACAGTCAACAATGAGCAGTTCTTC
TRBV2	once	TRBJ1-2	TRBD1	CASSEGSGQIYGYTF	TGTGCCAGCAGTGAAGGGTCGGGACAGATCTATGGCTACACCTTC
TRBV6-6	-	TRBJ2-5	-	CASSSGQGGETQYF	TGTGCCAGCAGCTCCGGACAGGGAGGGGAGACCCAGTACTTC
TRBV2	-	TRBJ2-5	TRBD1	CASSEFEGAGTQYF	TGTGCCAGCAGTGAATTCGAGGGGGCTGGGACCCAGTACTTC
TRBV28	-	TRBJ1-2	TRBD1	CASSEPQGGGYTF	TGTGCCAGCAGTGAACCGCAGGGGGGTGGCTACACCTTC
TRBV6-1	-	TRBJ2-3	-	CASSDAGTQYF	TGTGCCAGCAGTGACGCGGGTACGCAGTATTTT
TRBV6-5	-	TRBJ2-7	TRBD1	CATQDRGRTYEQYF	TGTGCCACTCAAGACAGGGGGAGGACCTACGAGCAGTACTTC
TRBV11-2	once	TRBJ2-7	-	CASSSVTGSYEQYF	TGTGCCAGCAGCTCAGTTACAGGGTCCTACGAGCAGTACTTC
TRBV12-3/TRBV12-4	-	TRBJ1-3	TRBD1	CASNTGDGNTIYF	TGTGCCAGCAATACAGGGGACGGAAACACCATATATTTT
TRBV10-1	-	TRBJ2-1	TRBD2	CASSRGGPVAEQFF	TGCGCCAGCAGCCGCGGGGGGCCGGTTGCTGAGCAGTTCTTC